Shown below are 24 T cell receptor beta chains from a single sample sequenced in a study of T cells in Graves' hyperthyroidism and ophthalmopathy. The TCR beta CDR3 regions underwent amplification using RNA transcripts as the source. The HTBI primer set drove a first-round RT-PCR of the TCR CDR3. MiXCR, applied by TCRdb to the multiplex PCR reads, yields one record per CDR3 protein. The profile shows fewer than 900,000 distinct CDR3 sequences, 16% of them singletons. The source material was blood. All receptors come from a man aged 18 to 30 with Graves' hyperthyroidism.

The table lists this clonotype with many counts. The chain links TRBV6-1 to TRBJ1-1, with TRBD1 matching over 9 bases. CDR1 MNHNS and CDR2 SASEGT come from the germline V gene. J was trimmed by 4 bases and V by 4 bases; bases with no gene match: 7. This CDR3 has 15 amino acids. The chain's CDR3 is CASSARGQGGTEAFF. In DNA form, the CDR3 reads TGTGCCAGCAGTGCAAGGGGACAGGGTGGCACTGAAGCTTTCTTT.

This clonotype turned up a few times. The gene calls are TRBV9 and TRBJ1-2, with 7 bases fitting TRBD1. The germline CDR1 and CDR2 sequences are SGDLS and YYNGEE. The CDR3 sequence is 18 residues long. J lost 5 bases, V lost 3 bases, and 19 bases had no gene match. The CDR3 is CASSAYSSGGTEPYGYTF. The CDR3, as DNA: TGTGCCAGCAGCGCATACTCTTCCGGTGGGACAGAGCCATATGGCTACACCTTC.

This clonotype has only a few counts. This chain uses TRBV30 with TRBJ2-4, with D perhaps TRBD2 (6 bases). This CDR3 comprises 13 residues. V was cut by 7 bases and J by 6 bases, with 16 bases left in between. The germline V gene has CDR1 GTSNPN and CDR2 SVGIG (reference sequence). This CDR3 reads CASRSPGGNIQYF. CDR3 DNA sequence: TGTGCCTCACGCAGCCCCGGGGGAAACATTCAGTACTTC.

This clonotype was detected only a few times. The chain couples TRBV4-1 to TRBJ2-5; D is unresolved. CDR1 is MGHRA, CDR2 YSYEKL, per germline. V shed 0 bases and J shed 4 bases, with 12 bases lying between them. The CDR3 length is 15 residues. The CDR3 sequence: CASSQEVRSRETQYF. The CDR3 DNA reads TGCGCCAGCAGCCAAGAGGTCAGGAGTCGAGAGACCCAGTACTTC.

This clonotype was seen a handful of times. V usage is TRBV14 and J usage is TRBJ2-7; a possible D gene is TRBD2 (6 bases). This CDR3 has 15 residues. Germline CDR1 is SGHDN and CDR2 is FVKESK. V lost 2 bases to trimming and J lost 2 bases, with 13 bases between them. The CDR3 here is CASSQFKGTAYEQYF. The CDR3 nucleotides read TGTGCCAGCAGCCAATTTAAGGGGACTGCCTACGAGCAGTACTTC.

This clonotype was recorded many times. This rearrangement joins TRBV27 to TRBJ1-4, with 9 bases fitting TRBD1. The CDR3 runs to 17 residues. Trimming cost V 3 bases and J 8 bases; bases outside gene matches: 13. CDR1 and CDR2 from the germline V gene are MNHEY and SMNVEV (reference sequence). DNA of the CDR3: TGTGCCAGCAGTTTTAATCCCAGGGGACAGGGTGGCGAAAAACTGTTTTTT. This codes for CASSFNPRGQGGEKLFF.

This clonotype was detected once. The chain is built from TRBV20-1 and TRBJ1-2; 8 positions match TRBD1. CDR1 is DFQATT and CDR2 is SNEGSKA in the germline V gene (reference sequence). V was pared by 0 bases and J by 5 bases, with 8 bases of the junction left unmatched. The CDR3 totals 15 residues. CDR3 in amino acids: CSARDLSGGGYGYTF. The CDR3 nucleotides are TGCAGTGCTAGAGATCTATCAGGGGGCGGGTATGGCTACACCTTC.

A word on this clonotype: The junction differs from germline at one of its ends, possibly a read error. The chain is built from TRBV28 and TRBJ2-5; D may correspond to TRBD1 or TRBD2 (5 bases each). The length of the CDR3 is 11 residues. From germline, CDR1 is MDHEN and CDR2 SYDVKM. The CDR3 here is CASSSRDAQHF. Written as DNA, the CDR3 is TGTGCCAGCAGTTCCCGGGACGCCCAACACTTC.

In its sample, this clonotype was seen a few times. This chain links TRBV13 with TRBJ2-1; the match to TRBD2 covers 11 bases. The CDR3 totals 14 residues. V was pared by 6 bases and J by 9 bases, with 7 bases of the junction left unmatched. The germline CDR1 and CDR2 sequences are PRHDT and FYEKMQ (reference sequence). CDR3 amino acids: CASRKLAGVSEQFF. CDR3 in DNA: TGTGCCAGCAGGAAACTAGCGGGAGTCAGTGAGCAGTTCTTC.

The J gene is TRBJ2-1, the V gene TRBV27, with D hard to call. CDR3 length equals 12 residues. Germline V gives CDR1 MNHEY, CDR2 SMNVEV (reference sequence). V lost 7 bases to trimming and J lost 7 bases, with 11 bases between them. The CDR3 sequence is CASIGASNEQFF. Here the CDR3 DNA reads TGTGCCAGCATCGGAGCGAGTAATGAGCAGTTCTTC.

This clonotype was observed many times. The chain has TRBV18 and TRBJ1-1; TRBD1 matches at 7 bases. Germline values: CDR1 KGHSH, CDR2 LQKENI. This CDR3 is 15 amino acids long. V shed 3 bases and J 4 bases; nucleotides not matched to a gene: 8. CDR3 sequence reads: CASSPQGGASTEAFF. The CDR3 bases are TGTGCCAGCTCACCGCAGGGGGGGGCGAGCACTGAAGCTTTCTTT.

This clonotype was observed a few times. The rearrangement uses TRBV6-1 and TRBJ2-7; the D gene could be TRBD1 or TRBD2 (5 bases each). V lost 5 bases and J lost 2, with 13 bases in between. CDR1 MNHNS and CDR2 SASEGT come from the germline V gene. The CDR3 extends over 14 amino acids. The CDR3 DNA sequence: TGTGCCAGCAGTCCAGTACGGGGCACCTACGAGCAGTACTTC. Its protein is CASSPVRGTYEQYF.

This clonotype was counted at least ten times. Mismatch with germline at one junction end may stem from a read error. The genes are TRBV19 and TRBJ1-1, with D possibly TRBD1 on 5 matching bases. Germline V lookup: CDR1 LNHDA, CDR2 SQIVND (reference sequence). This CDR3 contains 13 residues. CDR3 DNA sequence: TGCGCCAGCAGCATCGAGGGGAGGACTGAAGCTTTCTTT. It is translated as CASSIEGRTEAFF.

This chain links TRBV4-2 with TRBJ2-5, with 7 positions matching TRBD1. The junction had 8 bases not matched to a gene; V was cut back by 0 bases and J by 13 bases. Per germline, CDR1 LGHNA and CDR2 YNFKEQ. This CDR3 comprises 13 residues. The CDR3 bases are TGTGCCAGCAGCCAAGATCGATCACAGGGGACGTACTTC. Translation gives CASSQDRSQGTYF.

J is TRBJ2-1 and V is TRBV7-9; tentative D call: TRBD1 (5 bases). CDR1 and CDR2 (germline): SEHNR, FQNEAQ (reference sequence). The CDR3 extends over 12 amino acids. V was pared by 3 bases and J by 14 bases, with 14 bases between. CDR3 sequence (DNA): TGTGCCAGCAGCTTCGGAGACAGCCGGAAGTTCTTC. Protein sequence: CASSFGDSRKFF.

This clonotype came up a few times. The chain couples TRBV12-3 or TRBV12-4 to TRBJ1-1; D is ambiguous. This CDR3 contains 13 residues. The V end was cut by 5 bases, the J end by 1 base, with 8 bases between. This chain's CDR3 is CASSTGPNTEAFF. CDR3 coding DNA: TGTGCCAGCAGTACCGGACCGAACACTGAAGCTTTCTTT.

Ten or more counts support this clonotype. This chain uses TRBV12-3 or TRBV12-4 with TRBJ2-4; 9 bases fit TRBD1. The V and J ends lost 5 bases and 9 bases, in that order; junction bases with no gene match: 11. The CDR3 length is 15 residues. CDR3 DNA sequence: TGTGCCAGCAGTCTCCGGGACAGGGACTGGGGCATTCAGTACTTC. Translated, it gives CASSLRDRDWGIQYF.

As to this clonotype: An end of the junction differs from the germline gene, which may be a read error. The V and J genes are TRBV19 and TRBJ1-2; D unresolved. The CDR3 consists of 15 residues. Germline CDR1 and CDR2: LNHDA and SQIVND (reference sequence). The CDR3 sequence: CASSIRQRGNCGYTF. The CDR3 DNA reads TGTGCCAGTAGTATTCGTCAGAGAGGGAACTGTGGCTACACCTTC.

This CDR3 is CASTQVIRDTEAFF. The CDR3 DNA reads TGTGCCAGCACTCAAGTTATACGGGACACTGAAGCTTTCTTT. The V gene is TRBV6-1, the J gene TRBJ1-1; no reliable D call. Germline V gives CDR1 MNHNS, CDR2 SASEGT. The CDR3 is 14 residues long. V dropped 7 bases and J dropped 3 bases, with 15 bases sitting between them.

The table lists this clonotype with a few counts. This chain uses TRBV11-1 with TRBJ2-7; D may be TRBD1 or TRBD2 (7 bases each). There are 14 residues in the CDR3. The germline CDR1 and CDR2 sequences are SGHAT and FQDESV (reference sequence). V lost 5 bases and J lost 2, with 13 bases in between. The CDR3 loop is CASSGGDSPYEQYF. In DNA form, the CDR3 reads TGTGCCAGCAGCGGGGGGGACAGTCCCTACGAGCAGTACTTC.

This clonotype was counted at least ten times. The chain links TRBV2 to TRBJ2-5, with 9 bases aligning to TRBD2. The CDR3 consists of 13 residues. V dropped 5 bases and J dropped 5; count of bases not matched to a gene: 3. The germline gives CDR1 SNHLY, CDR2 FYNNEI. Here the CDR3 DNA reads TGTGCCAGCAGTAACGCGGGGGGGGAGACCCAGTACTTC. This sequence encodes CASSNAGGETQYF.

This clonotype appeared many times. The chain combines TRBV6-2 or TRBV6-3 with TRBJ2-7; 10 bases are shared with TRBD1. The germline gives CDR1 MNHEY, CDR2 SVGEGT. The CDR3 runs to 15 residues. Unmatched junction bases numbered 9, after V lost 6 bases and J lost 4 bases. In DNA, the CDR3 is TGTGCCAGCAGACAGCCGGGACAGGGGATGTACGAGCAGTACTTC. Protein: CASRQPGQGMYEQYF.

This clonotype was found many times. V gene TRBV27 combines with J gene TRBJ2-3; the D gene is possibly TRBD2 (7 bases). The germline V gene has CDR1 MNHEY and CDR2 SMNVEV (reference sequence). The CDR3 spans 17 residues. V dropped 1 base and J dropped 0 bases, with 14 bases sitting between them. CDR3 in amino acids: CASSLWGGGTSTDTQYF. In DNA, the CDR3 is TGTGCCAGCAGTTTATGGGGAGGGGGAACTAGCACAGATACGCAGTATTTT.

This clonotype was counted many times. The chain employs TRBV28 and TRBJ2-5; 10 nucleotides align to TRBD1. V lost 6 bases, J lost 5 bases, and 6 bases stayed unmatched. In germline, CDR1 is MDHEN, CDR2 SYDVKM. CDR3 length: 14 amino acids. The CDR3 is CASRGTGVKETQYF. In DNA form, the CDR3 reads TGTGCCAGCAGGGGGACAGGGGTGAAGGAGACCCAGTACTTC.